The 9 T cell receptor beta chains presented below share a single source sample, sequenced in a study of beta chain features in type 1 diabetes. Expressed TCRB transcripts were sequenced, since all the RNA that had been isolated was reverse transcribed. Clones were read by immunoSEQ multiplex PCR, and TCRdb kept only the in-frame ones, dropping some. The table has more than 150,000 clones, 10% to 15% seen once. The sample comprised central memory CD4+ T cells from blood. The origin of the receptors is a woman aged 18-30 years in good health.

This clone showed up just a few times. The same CDR3 also results from other DNA sequences found in this sample. This sequence joins TRBV30 and TRBJ1-4; the match to TRBD1 covers 9 bases. The CDR3 extends over 14 amino acids. The V segment lost 3 bases and the J segment 5 bases; nucleotides outside the gene matches: 4. Germline values: CDR1 GTSNPN, CDR2 SVGIG (reference sequence). CDR3 region: CAWRSGTGNEKLFF. CDR3 coding DNA: TGTGCCTGGAGGTCGGGGACAGGGAATGAAAAACTGTTTTTT.

The gene calls are TRBV18 and TRBJ1-2, with TRBD1 matching 7 bases. The CDR3 has 13 residues. Trimming cost V 3 bases and J 8 bases; bases outside gene matches: 6. Germline assignment: CDR1 KGHSH and CDR2 LQKENI. CDR3 DNA sequence: TGTGCCAGCTCACCCGACAGGGAGCGAGGCTACACCTTC. Translation gives CASSPDRERGYTF. The full variable domain, completed using reference TRBV18 and TRBJ1-2, is NAGVMQNPRHLVRRRGQEARLRCSPMKGHSHVYWYRQLPEEGLKFMVYLQKENIIDESGMPKERFSAEFPKEGPSILRIQQVVRGDSAAYFCASSPDRERGYTFGSGTRLTVV.

This clone has a handful of counts. The rearrangement uses TRBV28 and TRBJ2-5; the match to TRBD1 covers 8 bases. CDR1 MDHEN and CDR2 SYDVKM come from the germline V gene. The V gene end was trimmed by 6 bases and the J gene end by 7 bases; junction bases not matched to a gene: 16. There are 16 residues in the CDR3. DNA of the CDR3: TGTGCCAGCAGACGATCCGGGACAGGCCCTGGAGGGACCCAGTACTTC. It codes for CASRRSGTGPGGTQYF.

In this sample, this clone turned up a few times. The chain carries TRBV2 and TRBJ2-3, with TRBD2 identical over 12 bases. Germline loops: CDR1 SNHLY, CDR2 FYNNEI. The CDR3 totals 14 residues. Trimming took 7 bases from V and 6 from J; bases not matched to a gene: 5. As DNA, the CDR3 is TGTGCCAGCACCTTTACTAGCGGGAGGGATACGCAGTATTTT. Translated, it gives CASTFTSGRDTQYF.

The V gene is TRBV18, the J gene TRBJ2-7; D might be TRBD2 (7 bases). Germline V gene lookup returns CDR1 KGHSH and CDR2 LQKENI. The CDR3 is 14 amino acids. The V end lost 6 bases, the J end lost 2 bases, and 14 bases lay between the germline ends. The CDR3 sequence is CASSPSRGPYEQYF. Here the CDR3 DNA reads TGTGCCAGCTCCCCGTCGCGGGGGCCCTACGAGCAGTACTTC.

The J gene is TRBJ2-3, the V gene TRBV2, with 9 positions matching TRBD2. Trimming at V came to 3 bases and at J to 3 bases, leaving 7 bases not matched to a gene. In germline, CDR1 is SNHLY, CDR2 FYNNEI. The CDR3 length is 16 residues. The CDR3 region is CASSERGSGSTDTQYF. CDR3 nucleotide sequence: TGTGCCAGCAGTGAGAGGGGTAGCGGGAGTACAGATACGCAGTATTTT.

The chain employs TRBV28 and TRBJ1-2; D gene ambiguous. This CDR3 has 12 residues. Trimming shortened V by 10 bases and J by 2 bases, and 11 bases separated the two germline ends. CDR1 and CDR2 (germline): MDHEN, SYDVKM. DNA of the CDR3: TGTGCCACCCGTTTTAGAAACTATGGCTACACCTTC. Translated, it gives CATRFRNYGYTF.

The rearrangement joins TRBV2 to TRBJ2-1, with TRBD1 identical over 9 bases. The CDR3 is 16 residues long. In germline, CDR1 is SNHLY, CDR2 FYNNEI. After removal of 6 bases from V and 1 base from J, the junction contained 7 bases not matched to a gene. The CDR3 nucleotides read TGTGCCAGCAGCGGTACAGGGGGCGCTTCCTACAATGAGCAGTTCTTC. It translates to CASSGTGGASYNEQFF.

The chain uses TRBV5-8 and TRBJ2-1; weak D call: TRBD1 (6 bases). Germline CDR1 SGHTS, CDR2 YDEGEE. Trimming removed 2 bases from V and 9 bases from J, with 12 bases in between. This CDR3 has 13 amino acids. This CDR3 is CASSLTRGGEQFF. The CDR3, as DNA: TGTGCCAGCAGCTTAACTCGAGGGGGTGAGCAGTTCTTC.